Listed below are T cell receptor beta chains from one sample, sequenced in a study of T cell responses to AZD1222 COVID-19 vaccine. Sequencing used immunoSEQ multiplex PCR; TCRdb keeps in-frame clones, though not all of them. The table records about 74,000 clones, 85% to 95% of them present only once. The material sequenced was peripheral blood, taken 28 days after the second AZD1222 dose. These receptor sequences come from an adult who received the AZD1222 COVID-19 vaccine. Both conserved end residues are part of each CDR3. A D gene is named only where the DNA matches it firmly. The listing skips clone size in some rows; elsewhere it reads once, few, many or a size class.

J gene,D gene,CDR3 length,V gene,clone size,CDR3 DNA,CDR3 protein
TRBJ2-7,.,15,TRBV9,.,TGTGCCAGCAGCCCCACCCCGTGGAGTACGGACGAGCAGTACTTC,CASSPTPWSTDEQYF
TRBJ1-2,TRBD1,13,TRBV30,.,TGTGCCTGGAAGACAGGGGGTTACTATGGCTACACCTTC,CAWKTGGYYGYTF
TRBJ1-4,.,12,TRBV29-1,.,TGCAGCGCCAAAGCAACTAATGAAAAACTGTTTTTT,CSAKATNEKLFF
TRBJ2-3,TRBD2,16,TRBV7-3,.,TGTGCCAGCAGCCTACAGGGACTAGCGGGGGGAGATACGCAGTATTTT,CASSLQGLAGGDTQYF
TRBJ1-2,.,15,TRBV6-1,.,TGTGCCAGCAGTGAAGTCTCTAAAGCTAACTATGGCTACACCTTC,CASSEVSKANYGYTF
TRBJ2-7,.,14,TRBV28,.,TGTGCCAGCAGTTTCAGCGGGTTATCCTACGAGCAGTACTTC,CASSFSGLSYEQYF
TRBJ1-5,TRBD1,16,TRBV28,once,TGTGCCAGCAGTTGGGGACAGGGGATGGGGAATCAGCCCCAGCATTTT,CASSWGQGMGNQPQHF
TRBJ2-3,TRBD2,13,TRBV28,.,TGTGCCAGCATCGAGCGGGAGCGAGATACGCAGTATTTT,CASIERERDTQYF
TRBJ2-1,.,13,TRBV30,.,TGTGCCTGGAGTGTGTCGGAGTACAATGAGCAGTTCTTC,CAWSVSEYNEQFF
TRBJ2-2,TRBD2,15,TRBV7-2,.,TGTGCCAGCAGCTTAGGACTAGCGGGCACCGGGGAGCTGTTTTTT,CASSLGLAGTGELFF
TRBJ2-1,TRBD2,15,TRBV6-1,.,TGTGCCAGCAGTGAAGGGACTAGCGGGAGCCATGAGCAGTTCTTC,CASSEGTSGSHEQFF
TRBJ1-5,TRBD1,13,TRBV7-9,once,TGTGCCAGCAGCCCGACAGGGGATCAGCCCCAGCATTTT,CASSPTGDQPQHF
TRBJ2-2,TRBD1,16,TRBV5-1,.,TGCGCCAGCAGACAAACCGGGACAGGGGACACCGGGGAGCTGTTTTTT,CASRQTGTGDTGELFF
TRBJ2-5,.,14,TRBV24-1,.,TGTGCCACCAGTGATAGGCGGCTCCAAGAGACCCAGTACTTC,CATSDRRLQETQYF
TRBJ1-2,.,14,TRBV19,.,TGTGCCAGTAGTATAGTTGAGGGACTCTATGGCTACACCTTC,CASSIVEGLYGYTF
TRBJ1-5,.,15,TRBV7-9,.,TGTGCCAGCAGCTTAGGAGGGGGTCGGGAACAGCCCCAGCATTTT,CASSLGGGREQPQHF
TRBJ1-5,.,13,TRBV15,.,TGTGCCACCAGCAGGAGAAGCAATCAGCCCCAGCATTTT,CATSRRSNQPQHF
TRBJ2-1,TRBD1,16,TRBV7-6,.,TGTGCCAGCAGCCTTACACCGGGACAGGGGGCGGATGAGCAGTTCTTC,CASSLTPGQGADEQFF
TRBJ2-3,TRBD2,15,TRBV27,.,TGTGCCAGCAGTTTGGGCGGGAGGGCCCCAGATACGCAGTATTTT,CASSLGGRAPDTQYF
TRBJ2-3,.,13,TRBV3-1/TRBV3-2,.,TGTGCCAGCAGCCAAGTCCCCGGACTAACGCAGTATTTT,CASSQVPGLTQYF
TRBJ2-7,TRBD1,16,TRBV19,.,TGTGCCAGTAGTAGAATTCCGGGACAGGGGTCCCACGAGCAGTACTTC,CASSRIPGQGSHEQYF
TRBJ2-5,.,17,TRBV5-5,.,TGTGCCAGCATCGAGACAGTTTGGGGACCCGCGACAGAGACCCAGTACTTC,CASIETVWGPATETQYF
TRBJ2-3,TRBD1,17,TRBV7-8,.,TGTGCCAGCAGCTTGTCTGGCGGGACAGGGTTTTTGGATACGCAGTATTTT,CASSLSGGTGFLDTQYF
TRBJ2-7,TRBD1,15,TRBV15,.,TGTGCCACCAGCAGAGAGACAGGGAAAGGAGACGAGCAGTACTTC,CATSRETGKGDEQYF
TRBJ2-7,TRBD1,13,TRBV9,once,TGTGCCAGCACCGGACAGGGCGGCTACGAGCAGTACTTC,CASTGQGGYEQYF
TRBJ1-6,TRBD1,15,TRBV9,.,TGTGCCAGCAGCGTATCCGGGACAGGGGATTCACCCCTCCACTTT,CASSVSGTGDSPLHF
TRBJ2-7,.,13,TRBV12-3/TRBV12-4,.,TGTGCCAGCAGTTCTCAGGGCTCTAGCGAGCAGTACTTC,CASSSQGSSEQYF
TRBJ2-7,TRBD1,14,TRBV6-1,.,TGTGCCAGCAGTGATATACAGGGGGCGGGCGAGCAGTACTTC,CASSDIQGAGEQYF
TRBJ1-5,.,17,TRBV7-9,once,TGTGCCAGCAGCTTAACGCTCCGGGACGGACGGAATCAGCCCCAGCATTTT,CASSLTLRDGRNQPQHF
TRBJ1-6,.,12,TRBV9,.,TGTGCCAGCATTCAAAATTATTCACCCCTCCACTTT,CASIQNYSPLHF
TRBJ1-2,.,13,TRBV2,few,TGTGCCAGCAGTGAAGGGGGCAACTATGGCTACACCTTC,CASSEGGNYGYTF
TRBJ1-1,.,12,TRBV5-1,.,TGCGCCAGCAGCAGGGGGGACACTGAAGCTTTCTTT,CASSRGDTEAFF
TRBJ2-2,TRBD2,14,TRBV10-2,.,TGCGCCAGCAGTACAGCGGGAGGCACCGGGGAGCTGTTTTTT,CASSTAGGTGELFF
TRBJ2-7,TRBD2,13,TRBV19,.,TGTGCCAGTAGCACTAGCGGGAGAGGTGAGCAGTACTTC,CASSTSGRGEQYF
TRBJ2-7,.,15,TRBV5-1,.,TGCGCCAGCAGCTTGGGTCGGCGGGCACCCTACGAGCAGTACTTC,CASSLGRRAPYEQYF
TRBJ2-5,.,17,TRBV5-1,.,TGCGCCAGCAGCTTGTCCCAGGGAGTAATAGGGCAAGAGACCCAGTACTTC,CASSLSQGVIGQETQYF
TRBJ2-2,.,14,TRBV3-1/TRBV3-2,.,TGTGCCAGCAGCCAAAAAGGGCGAGCCGGGGAGCTGTTTTTT,CASSQKGRAGELFF
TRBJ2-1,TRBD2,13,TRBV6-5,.,TGTGCCAGCATGGGACTAGCGTACAATGAGCAGTTCTTC,CASMGLAYNEQFF
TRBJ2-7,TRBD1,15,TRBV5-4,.,TGTGCCAGCAGCTTGGCCGGGACAGGGCCCTCCGAGCAGTACTTC,CASSLAGTGPSEQYF
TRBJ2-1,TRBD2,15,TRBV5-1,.,TGCGCCAGCAGCCCTTCTAGCGGTGCCTACAATGAGCAGTTCTTC,CASSPSSGAYNEQFF
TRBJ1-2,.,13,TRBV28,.,TGTGCCAGCAGCCTAGATGGGCCTCGGGGCTACACCTTC,CASSLDGPRGYTF
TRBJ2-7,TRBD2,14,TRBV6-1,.,TGTGCCAGCAGGGAAGCGGGAGTCCTCTCCGAGCAGTACTTC,CASREAGVLSEQYF
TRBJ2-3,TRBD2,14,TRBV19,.,TGTGCCAGTAGTTCCGCGGGAGTTACAGATACGCAGTATTTT,CASSSAGVTDTQYF
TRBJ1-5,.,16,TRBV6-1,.,TGTGCCAGCAGTGAAGCGCTGGGACTGAGCAATCAGCCCCAGCATTTT,CASSEALGLSNQPQHF
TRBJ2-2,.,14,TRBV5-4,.,TGTGCCAGCAGCGAGGGACCCAAGGGGGGGGAGCTGTTTTTT,CASSEGPKGGELFF
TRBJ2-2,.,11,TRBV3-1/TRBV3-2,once,TGTGCCAGCAGCCAAAGGGGGGAGCTGTTTTTT,CASSQRGELFF
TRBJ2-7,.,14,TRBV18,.,TGTGCCAGCTCATCCCTACAGGATTCGGGCGAGCAGTACTTC,CASSSLQDSGEQYF
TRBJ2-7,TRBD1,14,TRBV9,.,TGTGCCAGCAGCGCAAGGACAGGGACCGGTGAGCAGTACTTC,CASSARTGTGEQYF
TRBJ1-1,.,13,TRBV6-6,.,TGTGCCAGCAGTTCGACGGGGGGCACTGAAGCTTTCTTT,CASSSTGGTEAFF
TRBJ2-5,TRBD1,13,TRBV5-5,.,TGTGCCAGCAGCTCGGGGACAGTAGAGACCCAGTACTTC,CASSSGTVETQYF